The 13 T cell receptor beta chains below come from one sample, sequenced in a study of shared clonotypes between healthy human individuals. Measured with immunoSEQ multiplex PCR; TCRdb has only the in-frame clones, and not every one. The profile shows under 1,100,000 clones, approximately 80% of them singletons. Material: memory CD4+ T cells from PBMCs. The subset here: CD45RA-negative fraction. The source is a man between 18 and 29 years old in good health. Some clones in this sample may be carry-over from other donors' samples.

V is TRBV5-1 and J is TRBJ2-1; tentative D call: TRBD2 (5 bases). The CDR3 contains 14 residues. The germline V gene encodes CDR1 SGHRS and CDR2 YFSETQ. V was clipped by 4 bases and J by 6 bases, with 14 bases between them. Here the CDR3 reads CASSGELVRNEQFF. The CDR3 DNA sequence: TGCGCCAGCAGCGGGGAGTTAGTGCGCAATGAGCAGTTCTTC.

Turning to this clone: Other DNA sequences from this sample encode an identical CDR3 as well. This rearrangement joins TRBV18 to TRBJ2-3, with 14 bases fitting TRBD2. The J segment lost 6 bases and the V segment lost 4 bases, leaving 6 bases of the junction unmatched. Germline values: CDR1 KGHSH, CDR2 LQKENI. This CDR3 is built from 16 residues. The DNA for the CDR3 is TGTGCCAGCTCACGGGGGACTAGCGGGAGTACGGATACGCAGTATTTT. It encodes CASSRGTSGSTDTQYF.

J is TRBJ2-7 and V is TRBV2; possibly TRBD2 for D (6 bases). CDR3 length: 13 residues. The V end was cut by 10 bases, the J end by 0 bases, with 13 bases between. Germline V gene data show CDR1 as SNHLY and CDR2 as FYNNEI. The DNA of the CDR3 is TGTGCCAACAGCGCGGGGAGCTCCTACGAGCAGTACTTC. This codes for CANSAGSSYEQYF.

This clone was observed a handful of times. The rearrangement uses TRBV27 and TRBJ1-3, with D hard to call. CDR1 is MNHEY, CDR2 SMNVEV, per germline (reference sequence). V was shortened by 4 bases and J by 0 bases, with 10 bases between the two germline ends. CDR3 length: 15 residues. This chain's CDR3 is CASSSSRYSGNTIYF. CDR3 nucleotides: TGTGCCAGCAGTTCCAGTCGCTACTCTGGAAACACCATATATTTT.

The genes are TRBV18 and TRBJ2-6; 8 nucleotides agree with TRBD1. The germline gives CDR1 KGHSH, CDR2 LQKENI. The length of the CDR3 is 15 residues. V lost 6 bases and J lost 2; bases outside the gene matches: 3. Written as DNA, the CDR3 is TGTGCCAGCTCTATACAGGGGGCTGGGGCCAACGTCCTGACTTTC. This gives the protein CASSIQGAGANVLTF.

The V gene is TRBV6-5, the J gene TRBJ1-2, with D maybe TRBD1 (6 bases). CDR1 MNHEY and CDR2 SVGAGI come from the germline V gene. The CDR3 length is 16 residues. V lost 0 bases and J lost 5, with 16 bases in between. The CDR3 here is CASSYSGAKSTYGYTF. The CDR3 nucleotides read TGTGCCAGCAGTTACTCGGGGGCAAAAAGTACTTATGGCTACACCTTC.

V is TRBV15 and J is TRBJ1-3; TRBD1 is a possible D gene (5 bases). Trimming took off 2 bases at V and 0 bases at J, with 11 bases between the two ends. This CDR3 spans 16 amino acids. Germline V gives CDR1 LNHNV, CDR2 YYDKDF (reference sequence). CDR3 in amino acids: CATSRTGLSSGNTIYF. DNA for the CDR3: TGTGCCACCAGCAGAACGGGGCTTAGCTCTGGAAACACCATATATTTT.

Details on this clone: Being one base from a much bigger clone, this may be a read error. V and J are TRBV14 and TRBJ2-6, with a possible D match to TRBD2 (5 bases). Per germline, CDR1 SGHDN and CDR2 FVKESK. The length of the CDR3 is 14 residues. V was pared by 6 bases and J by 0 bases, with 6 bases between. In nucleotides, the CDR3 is TGTGCCAGCAGTCGGGGCTCTGGGGCCAACGTCCTGACTTTC. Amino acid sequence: CASSRGSGANVLTF. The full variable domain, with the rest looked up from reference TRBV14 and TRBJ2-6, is EAGVTQFPSHSVIEKGQTVTLRCDPISGHDNLYWYRRVMGKEIKFLLHFVKESKQDESGMPNNRFLAERTGGTYSTLKVQPAELEDSGVYFCASSRGSGANVLTFGAGSRLTVL.

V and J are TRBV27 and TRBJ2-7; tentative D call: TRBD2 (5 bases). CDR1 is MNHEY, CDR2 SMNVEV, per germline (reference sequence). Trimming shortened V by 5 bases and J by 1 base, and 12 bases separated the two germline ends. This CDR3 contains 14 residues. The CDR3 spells CASSPRDPSYEQYF. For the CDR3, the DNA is TGTGCCAGCAGTCCCCGGGATCCTTCCTACGAGCAGTACTTC.

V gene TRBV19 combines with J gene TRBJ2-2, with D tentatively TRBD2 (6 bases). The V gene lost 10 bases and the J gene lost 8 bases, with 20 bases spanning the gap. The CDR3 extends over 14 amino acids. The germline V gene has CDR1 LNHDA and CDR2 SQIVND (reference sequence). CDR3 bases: TGTGCCATCGCGGGGCGCGGGTCGGGTGGGGAGCTGTTTTTT. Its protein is CAIAGRGSGGELFF.

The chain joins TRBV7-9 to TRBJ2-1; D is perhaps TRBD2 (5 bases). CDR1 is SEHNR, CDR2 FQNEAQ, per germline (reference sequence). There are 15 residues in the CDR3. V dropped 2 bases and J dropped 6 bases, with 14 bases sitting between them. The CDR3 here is CASSLTADSVNEQFF. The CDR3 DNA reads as TGTGCCAGCAGCTTAACTGCGGACTCAGTCAATGAGCAGTTCTTC.

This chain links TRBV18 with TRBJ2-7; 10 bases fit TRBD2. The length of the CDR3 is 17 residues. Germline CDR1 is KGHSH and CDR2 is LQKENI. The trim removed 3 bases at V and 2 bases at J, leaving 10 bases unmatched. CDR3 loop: CASSPYPLAGAAYEQYF. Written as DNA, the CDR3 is TGTGCCAGCTCACCTTACCCCCTAGCGGGAGCCGCCTACGAGCAGTACTTC.

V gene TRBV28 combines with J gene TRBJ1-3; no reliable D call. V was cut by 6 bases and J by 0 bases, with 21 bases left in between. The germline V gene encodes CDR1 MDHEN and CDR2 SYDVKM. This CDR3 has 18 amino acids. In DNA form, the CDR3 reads TGTGCCAGCAGCGACGCGGGCCCGCGCAAGTACTCTGGAAACACCATATATTTT. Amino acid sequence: CASSDAGPRKYSGNTIYF.